The text below deals with one T cell receptor beta chain. These data come from a study of blood T cells in healthy people across ages. Trimming shortened V by 1 base and J by 4 bases, and 13 bases separated the two germline ends. Germline lookup yields CDR1 SQVTM and CDR2 ANQGSEA. There are 14 residues in the CDR3. The second PCR ran about 6 to 12 cycles with a sample-barcoded 5' primer and J-beta primers. A single record per CDR3 protein comes from TCRdb applying MiXCR to the 5' RACE reads. Of 1.5 million to 2 million distinct CDR3 sequences listed, about 39% were seen once; the top ten hold roughly 23%. The study recruited healthy Caucasian donors from Russia who were aged about 6 to 95.

The sequence derives from a human donor in good health. The genes are TRBV29-1 and TRBJ1-1; perhaps TRBD1 as D (6 bases). The sequenced material came from blood. As DNA, the CDR3 is TGCAGCGTTGAAGCTCGACAGGCGGGCACTGAAGCTTTCTTT. Protein: CSVEARQAGTEAFF.